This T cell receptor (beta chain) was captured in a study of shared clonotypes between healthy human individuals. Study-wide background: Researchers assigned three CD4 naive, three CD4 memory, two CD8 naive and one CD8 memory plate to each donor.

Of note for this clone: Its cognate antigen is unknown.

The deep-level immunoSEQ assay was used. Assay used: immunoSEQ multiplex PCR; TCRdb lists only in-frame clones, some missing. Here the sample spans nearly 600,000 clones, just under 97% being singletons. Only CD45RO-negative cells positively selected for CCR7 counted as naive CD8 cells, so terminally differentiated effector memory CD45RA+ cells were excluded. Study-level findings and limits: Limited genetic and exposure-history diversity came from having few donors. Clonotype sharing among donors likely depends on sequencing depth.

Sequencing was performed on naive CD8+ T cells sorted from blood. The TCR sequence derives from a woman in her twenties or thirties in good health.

This CDR3 is CASSILGVYNEQFF. The DNA for the CDR3 is TGTGCCAGTAGTATCCTCGGCGTCTACAATGAGCAGTTCTTC. The chain employs TRBV19 and TRBJ2-1; D is ambiguous. Germline V gene data show CDR1 as LNHDA and CDR2 as SQIVND (reference sequence). Between the trimmed V and J ends, which lost 3 bases and 3 bases, there was a span of 9 bases. This CDR3 is built from 14 residues.